This T cell receptor beta chain was sequenced for a study of blood T cell repertoires in COVID-19. Looking at the study overall: Two negative PCRs, clearance, or symptom resolution had been documented for recovered Cohort 3 donors. COVID-19 samples, acute and convalescent, were from the United States, Italy and Spain. T cells, B-cell-depleted T cells, or PBMCs provided the cDNA or gDNA that served as material.

The CDR3 is 15 amino acids. Germline V gives CDR1 SGHNT, CDR2 YYREEE (reference sequence). The V end was cut by 7 bases, the J end by 3 bases, with 20 bases between. Clinical history as reported by participants underpinned cohort assignment. Measured with immunoSEQ multiplex PCR; TCRdb has only the in-frame clones, and not every one. The data hold over 110,000 clones, with over 75% observed a single time. The sample was PBMCs or T cells enriched from blood (not recorded which). The chain recombines TRBV5-4 with TRBJ2-7; TRBD1 is a possible D gene (6 bases). This TCR was recovered from a man in his forties or fifties in a cohort exposed to, infected with or recovered from COVID-19 (not recorded which). The CDR3 bases are TGTGCCAGCGCACGGGACACCCAGTTAAACTACGAGCAGTACTTC. Amino acid sequence: CASARDTQLNYEQYF.